A single sample gave rise to the 22 T cell receptor beta chains below, sequenced in a study of CD8 T cells in Susac syndrome. Random hexamers were used to reverse transcribe roughly 0.45 to 1 ug of RNA. TCRdb re-analysed the immunoSEQ multiplex PCR reads in MiXCR, keeping a single row per CDR3 protein. Counted here are about 80,000 distinct CDR3 sequences, about 93% occurring once; the ten biggest clones make up roughly 0.26%. The sequenced material came from CD8+ T cells from PBMCs. The receptors shown here come from a human donor in good health.

The rearrangement links TRBV27 to TRBJ2-7; the D gene is possibly TRBD1 (6 bases). The CDR3 extends over 14 amino acids. Trimming left V 1 base short and J 7 bases short, with 14 bases between. Per germline, CDR1 MNHEY and CDR2 SMNVEV (reference sequence). CDR3 protein: CASSLYGRGGEQYF. The CDR3 bases are TGTGCCAGCAGTTTATATGGGAGAGGGGGAGAGCAGTACTTC.

CDR3 loop: CSASGLAGGDSYEQYV. The CDR3, as DNA: TGCAGTGCTAGTGGACTAGCGGGAGGAGATTCCTACGAGCAGTACGTC. The gene calls are TRBV20-1 and TRBJ2-7, with TRBD2 identical over 14 bases. CDR3 length equals 16 residues. With 3 bases clipped from V and 1 base from J, the junction kept 5 bases outside the gene matches. The germline gives CDR1 DFQATT, CDR2 SNEGSKA (reference sequence).

V gene TRBV11-1 combines with J gene TRBJ2-7; TRBD1 matches 8 bases. The germline gives CDR1 SGHAT, CDR2 FQDESV (reference sequence). The CDR3 length is 22 residues. Trimming removed 5 bases from V and 0 bases from J; junction bases left unmatched: 27. Here the CDR3 reads CASSTPLPGQGQAGSNSYEQYV. The DNA for the CDR3 is TGTGCCAGCAGCACCCCTCTCCCTGGACAGGGCCAAGCTGGTTCGAACTCCTACGAGCAGTACGTC.

V gene TRBV4-3 combines with J gene TRBJ1-2; D gene unclear. Looked up from germline, CDR1 is LGHNA and CDR2 is YSLEER. V lost 1 base and J 0 bases, leaving 6 bases between the germline ends. The CDR3 totals 14 residues. CDR3 coding DNA: TGCGCCAGCAGCCAAGGTGTGGCTAACTATGGCTACACCTTC. It codes for CASSQGVANYGYTF.

V usage is TRBV14 and J usage is TRBJ2-2; the D gene is possibly TRBD2 (5 bases). The CDR3 is 14 residues long. Trimming cost V 1 base and J 6 bases, with 9 bases left between them. Germline-derived CDR1 and CDR2 are SGHDN and FVKESK. The CDR3 loop reads CASSQARGAGELFF. CDR3 DNA: TGTGCCAGCAGCCAAGCTCGGGGTGCCGGGGAGCTGTTTTTT.

The genes are TRBV30 and TRBJ1-2; no clear D gene. Germline CDR1 GTSNPN, CDR2 SVGIG (reference sequence). V was pared by 0 bases and J by 7 bases, with 6 bases between. This CDR3 has 11 residues. In DNA, the CDR3 is TGTGCCTGGAGTGTAAACGTTGGCTACACCTTC. This encodes CAWSVNVGYTF.

V usage is TRBV7-8 and J usage is TRBJ2-1; 7 bases agree with TRBD2. Germline V gene lookup returns CDR1 SGHVS and CDR2 FQNEAQ. Trimming cost V 3 bases and J 5 bases; bases outside gene matches: 4. The CDR3 runs to 14 residues. The DNA for the CDR3 is TGTGCCAGCAGCTTTGGCCGGGAGGACAATGAGCAGTTCTTC. It codes for CASSFGREDNEQFF. The variable domain in full, completed from reference TRBV7-8 and TRBJ2-1, reads GAGVSQSPRYKVAKRGQDVALRCDPISGHVSLFWYQQALGQGPEFLTYFQNEAQLDKSGLPSDRFFAERPEGSVSTLKIQRTQQEDSAVYLCASSFGREDNEQFFGPGTRLTVL.

CDR3 nucleotides: TGTGCCAGCAGCTCCCGGAGGGCGGCTAGCGGGATCTACGAGCAGTACGTC. Translated: CASSSRRAASGIYEQYV. This chain joins TRBV5-4 and TRBJ2-7, with 9 nucleotides matching TRBD2. V trimming: 3 bases; J trimming: 3 bases; junction bases outside the gene matches: 13. CDR1 is SGHNT and CDR2 is YYREEE in the germline V gene (reference sequence). CDR3 length: 17 amino acids.

The chain has TRBV29-1 and TRBJ2-2; no reliable D call. Trimming stripped 4 bases from V and 0 bases from J, with 9 bases between. Germline V gene data show CDR1 as SQVTM and CDR2 as ANQGSEA. The CDR3 runs 14 residues. Written as DNA, the CDR3 is TGCAGCGTTGGGTCCGTCGCGAACACCGGGGAGCTGTTTTTT. Its translation: CSVGSVANTGELFF.

This chain joins TRBV14 and TRBJ1-2, with D perhaps matching TRBD1 (6 bases). The germline V gene encodes CDR1 SGHDN and CDR2 FVKESK. V lost 2 bases, J lost 4 bases, and 11 bases lay in between. The CDR3 runs to 14 residues. The CDR3 is CASSQSGTSYGYTF. CDR3 coding DNA: TGTGCCAGCAGCCAATCCGGGACAAGCTATGGCTACACCTTC.

The chain joins TRBV15 to TRBJ2-7; TRBD2 matches 12 bases. The length of the CDR3 is 15 residues. Germline loops: CDR1 LNHNV, CDR2 YYDKDF (reference sequence). J lost 5 bases, V lost 1 base, and 3 bases had no gene match. CDR3 sequence: CATSRGRLAGDEQYV. The CDR3 DNA follows: TGTGCCACCAGCAGAGGAAGACTAGCGGGAGACGAGCAGTACGTC.

The genes are TRBV20-1 and TRBJ1-5; the D gene is possibly TRBD1 (6 bases). Germline assignment: CDR1 DFQATT and CDR2 SNEGSKA (reference sequence). The CDR3 sequence is 15 residues long. DNA of the CDR3: TGCAGCGCCGCGGGGGGCAGTCTTGGGAATCAGCCCCAGCATTTT. This translates into CSAAGGSLGNQPQHF.

This sequence joins TRBV4-1 and TRBJ1-1; possible D gene TRBD1, 6 bases. Germline assignment: CDR1 MGHRA and CDR2 YSYEKL. The CDR3 totals 15 residues. V was trimmed by 0 bases and J by 0 bases, leaving 8 bases between them. The CDR3 bases are TGCGCCAGCAGCCAAGATTCAGGGGTGAACACTGAAGCTTTCTTT. It codes for CASSQDSGVNTEAFF.

The chain uses TRBV9 and TRBJ2-1; 10 bases line up with TRBD2. Germline values: CDR1 SGDLS, CDR2 YYNGEE. After removal of 7 bases from V and 5 bases from J, the junction contained 6 bases not matched to a gene. The CDR3 extends over 14 amino acids. The CDR3 region has the DNA TGTGCCAGCTCCGGGACTAGCGAAAACAATGAGCAGTTCTTC. Protein: CASSGTSENNEQFF. The full variable domain, in which reference TRBV9 and TRBJ2-1 provide the parts outside the CDR3, is DSGVTQTPKHLITATGQRVTLRCSPRSGDLSVYWYQQSLDQGLQFLIQYYNGEERAKGNILERFSAQQFPDLHSELNLSSLELGDSALYFCASSGTSENNEQFFGPGTRLTVL.

This chain links TRBV9 with TRBJ2-1, with D possibly being TRBD2 (6 bases). The CDR3 has 17 residues. The V gene lost 2 bases and the J gene lost 0 bases, with 15 bases spanning the gap. The germline CDR1 and CDR2 sequences are SGDLS and YYNGEE. DNA for the CDR3: TGTGCCAGCAGCGTGGAGGGTCCGGGGGTCTCCTACAATGAGCAGTTCTTC. As protein: CASSVEGPGVSYNEQFF.

The chain carries TRBV7-9 and TRBJ2-1; TRBD2 is a possible D gene (6 bases). CDR3 length: 14 residues. Per the germline V gene, CDR1 is SEHNR and CDR2 is FQNEAQ (reference sequence). The V and J ends lost 4 bases and 6 bases respectively, with 13 bases between them. DNA for the CDR3: TGTGCCAGCAGCTCACTCGGGGAGGCCAATGAGCAGTTCTTC. Amino acid sequence: CASSSLGEANEQFF.

This chain connects TRBV7-2 to TRBJ2-7; either TRBD1 or TRBD2 may fit D (5 bases each). The CDR3 is 13 amino acids. From germline, CDR1 is SGHTA and CDR2 FQGNSA. V lost 5 bases and J 6 bases, leaving 14 bases between the germline ends. The CDR3 protein is CASSPGTRVEQYF. In nucleotides, the CDR3 is TGTGCCAGCAGCCCAGGGACCCGGGTCGAGCAGTACTTC.

The chain employs TRBV20-1 and TRBJ2-2; D is unclear. Per the germline V gene, CDR1 is DFQATT and CDR2 is SNEGSKA (reference sequence). The CDR3 consists of 16 residues. V lost 0 bases to trimming and J lost 1 base, with 12 bases between them. In DNA form, the CDR3 reads TGCAGTGCTAGAGATGGTCGGGCTGAGAACACCGGGGAGCTGTTTTTT. Its protein is CSARDGRAENTGELFF.

The V gene is TRBV7-8, the J gene TRBJ2-7; unclear D gene. Germline assignment: CDR1 SGHVS and CDR2 FQNEAQ. V dropped 2 bases and J dropped 4 bases, with 9 bases sitting between them. The CDR3 has 13 residues. DNA of the CDR3: TGTGCCAGCAGCTTACGCCAGAATTACGAGCAGTACTTC. Its protein product is CASSLRQNYEQYF.

This chain uses TRBV6-5 with TRBJ2-4; D possibly corresponds to TRBD2 (6 bases). The CDR3 has 14 amino acids. Trimming left V 2 bases short and J 1 base short, with 6 bases between. The germline CDR1 and CDR2 sequences are MNHEY and SVGAGI. CDR3 sequence reads: CASSYGGAKNIQYF. The CDR3 nucleotides are TGTGCCAGCAGTTACGGGGGGGCCAAAAACATTCAGTACTTC.

This clonotype was detected once. The chain employs TRBV2 and TRBJ2-7, with D maybe TRBD1 (7 bases). The germline V gene encodes CDR1 SNHLY and CDR2 FYNNEI. V lost 0 bases to trimming and J lost 6 bases, with 15 bases between them. This CDR3 has 15 amino acids. CDR3 region: CASSEALRQGGEQYV. The DNA of the CDR3 is TGTGCCAGCAGTGAAGCGCTTCGACAGGGAGGCGAGCAGTACGTC.

This chain's CDR3 is CASSTATGFTEAFF. The CDR3 DNA sequence: TGTGCCAGCAGCACTGCTACAGGGTTCACTGAAGCTTTCTTT. The J gene is TRBJ1-1, the V gene TRBV27, with D perhaps matching TRBD1 (6 bases). V dropped 6 bases and J dropped 4 bases, with 15 bases sitting between them. CDR3 length equals 14 residues. Germline CDR1 MNHEY, CDR2 SMNVEV (reference sequence).